These T cell receptor beta chains were read from a single sample in a study of shared clonotypes between healthy human individuals. Some clones are missing from TCRdb's copy, which holds only in-frame ones; the method was immunoSEQ multiplex PCR. The sample carries 950,000 to 1,300,000 clones, about 75% recorded once. Sample: memory CD4+ T cells sorted from blood. These receptors all come from a man aged 18-30 years in good health. The CDR3 runs from the conserved cysteine through the conserved F or W. A D gene is named only where the DNA matches it firmly. Clone size is stated in some rows and not others, as once, few, many or a class when expanded.

cdr3_length: 16
j_call: TRBJ2-5
clone_size: NA
v_call: TRBV4-1
d_call: TRBD1
cdr3_aa: CASSRAGTGDQETQYF
cdr3_nt: TGCGCCAGCAGCCGCGCCGGGACAGGGGATCAAGAGACCCAGTACTTC

cdr3_length: 20
j_call: TRBJ1-5
clone_size: NA
v_call: TRBV2
d_call: TRBD1
cdr3_aa: CASTLIGTGGLTGRNQPQHF
cdr3_nt: TGTGCCAGCACCCTAATTGGGACAGGGGGACTTACGGGACGTAATCAGCCCCAGCATTTT

cdr3_length: 13
j_call: TRBJ1-4
clone_size: NA
v_call: TRBV5-4
d_call: NA
cdr3_aa: CASSFRDNEKLFF
cdr3_nt: TGTGCCAGCAGTTTCAGAGATAATGAAAAACTGTTTTTT

cdr3_length: 15
j_call: TRBJ2-3
clone_size: many
v_call: TRBV7-2
d_call: NA
cdr3_aa: CASSPPYPIVDTQYF
cdr3_nt: TGTGCCAGCAGCCCCCCGTATCCAATTGTAGATACGCAGTATTTT

cdr3_length: 13
j_call: TRBJ1-6
clone_size: NA
v_call: TRBV30
d_call: TRBD1
cdr3_aa: CAWSVLTGKTLHF
cdr3_nt: TGTGCCTGGAGTGTATTGACAGGGAAGACCCTCCACTTT

cdr3_length: 13
j_call: TRBJ2-3
clone_size: NA
v_call: TRBV9
d_call: NA
cdr3_aa: CASSLRGADTQYF
cdr3_nt: TGTGCCAGCAGCCTCAGGGGCGCAGATACGCAGTATTTT

cdr3_length: 16
j_call: TRBJ1-1
clone_size: NA
v_call: TRBV5-1
d_call: NA
cdr3_aa: CASSLGRGGFNTEAFF
cdr3_nt: TGCGCCAGCAGCTTGGGCCGAGGGGGGTTCAACACTGAAGCTTTCTTT

cdr3_length: 15
j_call: TRBJ2-1
clone_size: NA
v_call: TRBV5-1
d_call: NA
cdr3_aa: CASSTAGTFGNEQFF
cdr3_nt: TGCGCCAGCAGCACTGCCGGGACATTTGGGAATGAGCAGTTCTTC

cdr3_length: 14
j_call: TRBJ1-6
clone_size: NA
v_call: TRBV30
d_call: TRBD1
cdr3_aa: CAWGGQGSNSPLHF
cdr3_nt: TGTGCCTGGGGAGGACAGGGGTCAAATTCACCCCTCCACTTT

cdr3_length: 17
j_call: TRBJ2-7
clone_size: once
v_call: TRBV21-1
d_call: NA
cdr3_aa: CASSCGKIAEVSYEQYF
cdr3_nt: TGTGCCAGCAGCTGCGGGAAAATAGCGGAGGTCTCCTACGAGCAGTACTTC

cdr3_length: 13
j_call: TRBJ2-4
clone_size: NA
v_call: TRBV19
d_call: NA
cdr3_aa: CASSPSGENIQYF
cdr3_nt: TGTGCCAGTAGTCCGAGTGGGGAAAACATTCAGTACTTC

cdr3_length: 18
j_call: TRBJ2-1
clone_size: NA
v_call: TRBV5-1
d_call: TRBD2
cdr3_aa: CASSLIGSGGSSYNEQFF
cdr3_nt: TGCGCCAGCAGTCTGATAGGTAGCGGGGGGAGCTCCTACAATGAGCAGTTCTTC

cdr3_length: 12
j_call: TRBJ2-3
clone_size: NA
v_call: TRBV30
d_call: NA
cdr3_aa: CAWSDYSDTQYF
cdr3_nt: TGTGCCTGGAGCGACTACTCGGATACGCAGTATTTT

cdr3_length: 11
j_call: TRBJ2-7
clone_size: many
v_call: TRBV11-2
d_call: NA
cdr3_aa: CASSVSYEQYF
cdr3_nt: TGTGCCAGCAGCGTCTCCTACGAGCAGTACTTC

cdr3_length: 13
j_call: TRBJ2-7
clone_size: NA
v_call: TRBV7-7
d_call: NA
cdr3_aa: CASSLAEGYEQYF
cdr3_nt: TGTGCTAGCAGCTTAGCAGAGGGCTACGAGCAGTACTTC

cdr3_length: 14
j_call: TRBJ2-3
clone_size: many
v_call: TRBV2
d_call: NA
cdr3_aa: CASSVLGTTDTQYF
cdr3_nt: TGTGCCAGCAGTGTCTTAGGGACGACAGATACGCAGTATTTT

cdr3_length: 15
j_call: TRBJ1-3
clone_size: NA
v_call: TRBV29-1
d_call: NA
cdr3_aa: CSVSRQARSGNTIYF
cdr3_nt: TGCAGCGTTTCACGACAGGCCCGCTCTGGAAACACCATATATTTT

cdr3_length: 13
j_call: TRBJ2-6
clone_size: NA
v_call: TRBV28
d_call: NA
cdr3_aa: CATYRSGANVLTF
cdr3_nt: TGTGCCACCTATCGTTCCGGGGCCAACGTCCTGACTTTC

cdr3_length: 16
j_call: TRBJ2-3
clone_size: NA
v_call: TRBV7-6
d_call: TRBD2
cdr3_aa: CASSDRLAASTDTQYF
cdr3_nt: TGTGCCAGCAGCGACCGACTAGCGGCTAGCACAGATACGCAGTATTTT

cdr3_length: 13
j_call: TRBJ2-3
clone_size: NA
v_call: TRBV29-1
d_call: TRBD1
cdr3_aa: CSVGQGKIDTQYF
cdr3_nt: TGCAGCGTTGGACAGGGGAAAATAGATACGCAGTATTTT

cdr3_length: 14
j_call: TRBJ2-7
clone_size: many
v_call: TRBV6-1
d_call: TRBD1
cdr3_aa: CASRRGQGAYEQYF
cdr3_nt: TGTGCCAGCAGGAGAGGACAGGGGGCCTACGAGCAGTACTTC

cdr3_length: 14
j_call: TRBJ2-5
clone_size: NA
v_call: TRBV2
d_call: NA
cdr3_aa: CASKRAQMEETQYF
cdr3_nt: TGTGCCAGCAAACGGGCCCAAATGGAGGAGACCCAGTACTTC

cdr3_length: 15
j_call: TRBJ1-3
clone_size: NA
v_call: TRBV6-1
d_call: NA
cdr3_aa: CASSAPLQRGNTIYF
cdr3_nt: TGTGCCAGCAGTGCACCCCTACAGAGGGGAAACACCATATATTTT

cdr3_length: 11
j_call: TRBJ2-7
clone_size: few
v_call: TRBV2
d_call: NA
cdr3_aa: CASRGSYEQYF
cdr3_nt: TGTGCCAGCCGGGGTTCCTACGAGCAGTACTTC

cdr3_length: 15
j_call: TRBJ2-1
clone_size: few
v_call: TRBV5-6
d_call: NA
cdr3_aa: CASSLGRLTYNEQFF
cdr3_nt: TGTGCCAGCAGCTTGGGCCGACTTACTTACAATGAGCAGTTCTTC

cdr3_length: 13
j_call: TRBJ2-3
clone_size: NA
v_call: TRBV27
d_call: TRBD1
cdr3_aa: CASSQQGVDTQYF
cdr3_nt: TGTGCCAGCAGTCAACAGGGGGTAGATACGCAGTATTTT

cdr3_length: 13
j_call: TRBJ1-3
clone_size: few
v_call: TRBV19
d_call: NA
cdr3_aa: CASSISSGNTIYF
cdr3_nt: TGTGCCAGTAGTATTTCCTCTGGAAACACCATATATTTT

cdr3_length: 12
j_call: TRBJ2-7
clone_size: NA
v_call: TRBV15
d_call: NA
cdr3_aa: CATSRDLQEQYF
cdr3_nt: TGTGCCACCAGCAGAGATCTGCAGGAGCAGTACTTC

cdr3_length: 14
j_call: TRBJ2-2
clone_size: NA
v_call: TRBV11-3
d_call: NA
cdr3_aa: CASSWAPSSGELFF
cdr3_nt: TGTGCCAGCAGCTGGGCCCCGTCATCCGGGGAGCTGTTTTTT

cdr3_length: 14
j_call: TRBJ2-1
clone_size: once
v_call: TRBV6-5
d_call: TRBD2
cdr3_aa: CASSRSGTMEEQFF
cdr3_nt: TGTGCCAGCAGCCGTAGCGGGACCATGGAGGAGCAGTTCTTC